The present entry profiles one T cell receptor (beta chain) with its context. In the study's own analysis: Reference gene primers were amplified, and this amplification served to estimate nucleated cell counts. Data came from immunoSEQ multiplex PCR; TCRdb stores just in-frame clones and leaves some out. D and trimming come from the DNA, and the V and J calls and clone size come from that table. The table records roughly 150,000 clones, around 82% of them present only once. The CDR3 is 13 amino acids. Trimming removed 3 bases from V and 8 bases from J, with 13 bases in between. CDR1 and CDR2 from the germline V gene are LGHDT and YNNKEL (reference sequence). These data come from a study of blood T cell repertoires in COVID-19. Study information: In each case, the material was cDNA or gDNA derived from T cells, B-cell-depleted T cells, or PBMCs.

The TCR originated in an older woman who had recovered from COVID-19. The chain is built from TRBV3-1 (or the pseudogene TRBV3-2) and TRBJ1-2; D is perhaps TRBD1 (6 bases). The sequencing sample was made of peripheral blood. CDR3 amino acids: CASSHLQGRGYTF. In DNA, the CDR3 is TGTGCCAGCAGCCATCTTCAGGGGAGAGGCTACACCTTC.